This T cell receptor beta chain was recorded in a study of blood T cell repertoires in COVID-19. On the study more broadly: The United States, Italy and Spain supplied acute and convalescent COVID-19 samples. In each case, the material was cDNA or gDNA derived from T cells, B-cell-depleted T cells, or PBMCs.

V gave up 1 base and J gave up 4 bases; unmatched junction bases: 5. Germline-derived CDR1 and CDR2 are LNHDA and SQIVND (reference sequence). CDR3 length equals 15 residues. How the authors handled the data: Estimation of nucleated cell counts relied on the amplification of reference gene primers. Measured with immunoSEQ multiplex PCR; TCRdb has only the in-frame clones, and not every one. The V and J calls and the clone size are those of that table, but D and trimming were determined from the DNA. The table records about 300,000 clones, approximately 88% of them present only once. The sample comprised peripheral blood. The chain is built from TRBV19 and TRBJ1-2; 8 bases line up with TRBD1. This clonotype was obtained from a woman aged 25 to 39 who had recovered from COVID-19. CDR3 coding DNA: TGTGCCAGTAGTATAGCAGGGGGCAAGGGCTATGGCTACACCTTC. This sequence encodes CASSIAGGKGYGYTF. Combining the CDR3 with reference TRBV19 and TRBJ1-2 gives the whole variable domain DGGITQSPKYLFRKEGQNVTLSCEQNLNHDAMYWYRQDPGQGLRLIYYSQIVNDFQKGDIAEGYSVSREKKESFPLTVTSAQKNPTAFYLCASSIAGGKGYGYTFGSGTRLTVV.